This note documents a single T cell receptor (beta chain) sequence. Germline values: CDR1 MNHEY, CDR2 SVGAGI. The ends were cut back, 0 bases at V and 11 bases at J, with 16 bases in the middle. The CDR3 loop spans 15 amino acids. This sample stems from a study of blood T cell repertoires in COVID-19. Study background: Acute-phase and convalescent COVID-19 samples originated in the United States, Italy and Spain. T cells, B-cell-depleted T cells, or PBMCs provided the cDNA or gDNA that served as material.

Original data processing: Amplified reference gene primers provided the basis for estimating nucleated cell counts. Only in-frame clones appear in the TCRdb table, and some are missing; sequencing was by immunoSEQ multiplex PCR. The D gene and trimming were derived from the DNA, and the V and J assignments and clone size from that table. Of about 120,000 clones listed, 80% to 90% are singletons. The sequence derives from a human donor with acute or convalescent COVID-19. The donor label of this sample is uncertain. The sequenced sample consisted of peripheral blood. The chain employs TRBV6-5 and TRBJ1-4, with unresolved D. The CDR3 sequence: CASSYSIGEDAKLFF. CDR3 sequence (DNA): TGTGCCAGCAGTTACTCGATCGGGGAAGATGCTAAACTGTTTTTT.